These T cell receptor beta chains were read from a single sample in a study of CD4+ T cells in melanoma. TCRdb keeps only in-frame clones here, not all; method: immunoSEQ multiplex PCR. This sample has 15,000 to 20,000 clones, with approximately 79% found just once. The sequenced sample consisted of cells from a culture (not recorded whether cultured in vitro). The origin of the receptors is a human donor with melanoma. CDR3s leave out the opening cysteine and the closing phenylalanine or tryptophan.

CDR3 protein,J gene,V gene
ASSITWTGGDRLYGYT,TRBJ1-2,TRBV27
ASSEALGEKLF,TRBJ1-4,TRBV2
AWSTINYGYT,TRBJ1-2,TRBV30
ASSFPTGGDNSPLH,TRBJ1-6,TRBV5-5
ASSTLWTGQPQH,TRBJ1-5,TRBV7-2
ATLPSGRNYGYT,TRBJ1-2,TRBV6-1
SVALPGRSPLH,TRBJ1-6,TRBV29-1
ASSPVGGARNYGYT,TRBJ1-2,TRBV7-9
ASSLLGSIETQY,TRBJ2-5,TRBV5-1
ASSQRSWGREETQY,TRBJ2-5,TRBV5-1
ASSMWDPRNLYYGYT,TRBJ1-2,TRBV19
ASGLVPPGQGSSPLH,TRBJ1-6,TRBV12-5
ASSRTRNTEAF,TRBJ1-1,TRBV5-1
ASSPERGAYNEQF,TRBJ2-1,TRBV18
ASSQGREEKLF,TRBJ1-4,TRBV4-2
ASSRDIWGTEAF,TRBJ1-1,TRBV19
ASSPLVGELF,TRBJ2-2,TRBV4-1
ASRVQDSPLH,TRBJ1-6,TRBV7-9
ASSLVSATNEKLF,TRBJ1-4,TRBV7-9
ASSDRGQGFTYEQY,TRBJ2-7,TRBV6-1
ASSFPGTTYEQY,TRBJ2-7,TRBV7-6
ASSRQGQSGQY,TRBJ2-7,TRBV2
SASDPTYEQY,TRBJ2-7,TRBV29-1
AYEGSNNSPLH,TRBJ1-6,TRBV30
ASSLSGVTYNEQF,TRBJ2-1,TRBV4-2
ASRDRPNTEAF,TRBJ1-1,TRBV6-1
ASSQGRGLSSEQY,TRBJ2-7,TRBV4-1
ASRRGGSTDTQY,TRBJ2-3,TRBV6-6
ASSLELAEVEQF,TRBJ2-1,TRBV5-1
ASSLAGGNTEAF,TRBJ1-1,TRBV7-6
ASSSRRARETQY,TRBJ2-5,TRBV11-2
ASSRGQGNQPQH,TRBJ1-5,TRBV4-1
ASSLGGTGSYEQY,TRBJ2-7,TRBV13
ASSQGALAASTDTQY,TRBJ2-3,TRBV4-2
ASSSTWTSGVTDTQY,TRBJ2-3,TRBV13
ASSLGGDNPTLAKNIQY,TRBJ2-4,TRBV5-6
ASSYSYATAGNEQF,TRBJ2-1,TRBV6-6
ASSLWGQGNTIY,TRBJ1-3,TRBV5-1
ASSPTGVGRAF,TRBJ1-1,TRBV6-1
ASSPDRGRPYEQY,TRBJ2-7,TRBV5-4
ASSYGIAGAKGYT,TRBJ1-2,TRBV6-5
ASSRVGGTGELF,TRBJ2-2,TRBV27
ASSGGSQGSPLH,TRBJ1-6,TRBV5-4
ASSLQGAPYEQY,TRBJ2-7,TRBV27
ASSPDRGGETQY,TRBJ2-5,TRBV18
ASSLYSGGALYTQY,TRBJ2-3,TRBV14